A selection of T cell receptor beta chains follows, all from one sample in a study of blood T cell repertoires in COVID-19. Using immunoSEQ multiplex PCR, the repertoire was profiled, and TCRdb retains in-frame clones only, with some absent. This sample yields about 180,000 clones, of which 86% are seen a single time; more than 7.5% belongs to the top ten. Sequencing used PBMCs or T cells enriched from blood (not recorded which). Receptor source: a woman under 40 who had recovered from COVID-19. CDR3s include the opening cysteine and the closing phenylalanine or tryptophan. D genes are given only for firm matches. Expanded clones are given a class, and other clones once, few, many or no size at all.

d_call,clone_size,j_call,v_call,cdr3_nt,cdr3_aa
TRBD1,NA,TRBJ2-3,TRBV24-1,TGTGCCACCAGTGATTCGAGCCAGGGGGCTACAGATACGCAGTATTTT,CATSDSSQGATDTQYF
NA,NA,TRBJ1-1,TRBV7-9,TGTGCCAGCAGCTTAGGACACCTTATGGCTGAAGCTTTCTTT,CASSLGHLMAEAFF
TRBD2,NA,TRBJ2-5,TRBV19,TGTGCCAGTAGTATTTCGGGACTAGCGGACCAAGAGACCCAGTACTTC,CASSISGLADQETQYF
NA,once,TRBJ1-5,TRBV7-2,TGTGCCAGCAGCTTGTCCGGGGGAACCCAGCCCCAGCATTTT,CASSLSGGTQPQHF
NA,NA,TRBJ2-2,TRBV19,TGTGCCAGTAGACCCCCCAGAGTAGCGTCGGCCGGGGAGCTGTTTTTT,CASRPPRVASAGELFF
TRBD2,NA,TRBJ2-3,TRBV30,TGTGCCTGGACTAGCGGGAGGACAGATACGCAGTATTTT,CAWTSGRTDTQYF
NA,NA,TRBJ1-2,TRBV6-5,TGTGCCAGCAGCTCGGGGGAGGCTAACTATGGCTACACCTTC,CASSSGEANYGYTF
TRBD2,NA,TRBJ2-3,TRBV11-3,TGTGCCAGCAGCCCCAGACTAGCGGATACGCAGTATTTT,CASSPRLADTQYF
NA,NA,TRBJ2-1,TRBV2,TGTGCCAGCAGCCACCCACCCGAGCCCGGCTACAATGAGCAGTTCTTC,CASSHPPEPGYNEQFF
NA,NA,TRBJ1-6,TRBV19,TGTGCCAGTAGTATTCGACCCAGAGGAAATTCACCCCTCCACTTT,CASSIRPRGNSPLHF
NA,NA,TRBJ2-4,TRBV2,TGTGCCAGCAGTGAATTTGGGAGGAGGTTACGAGGGTCCAAAAACATTCAGTACTTC,CASSEFGRRLRGSKNIQYF
NA,NA,TRBJ2-7,TRBV28,TGTGCCAGCAGTACCTCGGAGGTAGCGTCCAGAGCCATCCCTTACGAGCAGTACTTC,CASSTSEVASRAIPYEQYF
NA,few,TRBJ1-6,TRBV3-1/TRBV3-2,TGTGCCAGCAGCCAGGGGGCAAATTCACCCCTCCACTTT,CASSQGANSPLHF
TRBD1,NA,TRBJ1-5,TRBV15,TGTGCCACCAGCAGAGCCCAGGGGGCCCATAGCAATCAGCCCCAGCATTTT,CATSRAQGAHSNQPQHF
NA,NA,TRBJ2-2,TRBV11-3,TGTGCCAGCAGCTTAACCCCGTGGGGGCGGCCGAACACCGGGGAGCTGTTTTTT,CASSLTPWGRPNTGELFF
NA,few,TRBJ2-7,TRBV24-1,TGTGCCACCAGTGATCCTGGACGGGGCTACGAGCAGTACTTC,CATSDPGRGYEQYF
NA,many,TRBJ2-7,TRBV19,TGTGCCAGTAGTCCGGACTCCGAAACCTACGAGCAGTACTTC,CASSPDSETYEQYF
NA,NA,TRBJ1-2,TRBV27,TGTGCCAGCAGCCCCTGGGGCACCCCTAACTATGGCTACACCTTC,CASSPWGTPNYGYTF
NA,NA,TRBJ1-5,TRBV19,TGTGCCAGTAGTCCTGGGAGTGTCCAGGGGAGGGAGAGCAATCAGCCCCAGCATTTT,CASSPGSVQGRESNQPQHF
TRBD2,NA,TRBJ2-5,TRBV7-2,TGTGCCAGCAGCTATAGCGGGAGAGGAGGGGAGACCCAGTACTTC,CASSYSGRGGETQYF